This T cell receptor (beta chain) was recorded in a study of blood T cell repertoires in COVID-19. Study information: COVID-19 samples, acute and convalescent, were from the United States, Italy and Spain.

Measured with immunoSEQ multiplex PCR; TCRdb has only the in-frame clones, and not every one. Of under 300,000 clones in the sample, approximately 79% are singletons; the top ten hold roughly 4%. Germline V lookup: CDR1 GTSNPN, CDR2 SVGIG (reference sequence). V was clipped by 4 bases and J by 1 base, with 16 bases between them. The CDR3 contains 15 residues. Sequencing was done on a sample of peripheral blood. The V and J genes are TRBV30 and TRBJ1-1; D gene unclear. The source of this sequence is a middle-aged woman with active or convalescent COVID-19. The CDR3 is CAWTNLGKGNTEAFF. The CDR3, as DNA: TGTGCCTGGACAAACCTAGGTAAAGGGAACACTGAAGCTTTCTTT.